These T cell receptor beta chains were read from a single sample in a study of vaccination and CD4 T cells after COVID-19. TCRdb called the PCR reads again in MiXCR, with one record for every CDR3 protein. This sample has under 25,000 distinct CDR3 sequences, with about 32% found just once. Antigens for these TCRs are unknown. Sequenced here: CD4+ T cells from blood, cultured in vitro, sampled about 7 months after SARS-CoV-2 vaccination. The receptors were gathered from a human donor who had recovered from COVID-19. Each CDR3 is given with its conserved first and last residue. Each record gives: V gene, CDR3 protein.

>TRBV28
CASSLGGRGNYGYTF
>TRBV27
CATQLGTRNQPQHF
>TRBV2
CASRGNQGASSPLHF
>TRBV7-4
CASSLVRWLAGRKTQYF
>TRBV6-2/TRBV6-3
CASSPGQRQALTYEQYF
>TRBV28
CASSLQPNPGGYTF
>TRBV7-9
CASSLGTSSEQFF
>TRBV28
CATKGPSSYNSPLHF
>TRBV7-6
CASSFGQGMNTEAFF
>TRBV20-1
CSAPAGTGGSYEQYF
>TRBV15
CATSRGQGSGANVLTF
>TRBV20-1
CSARDVSSFQETQYF
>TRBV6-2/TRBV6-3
CAIEGGGSSYNEQFF